This T cell receptor (beta chain) was captured by sequencing in a study of blood T cell repertoires in COVID-19. As for the study in general: Collection of acute and convalescent COVID-19 samples took place in the United States, Italy and Spain. T cells, B-cell-depleted T cells, or PBMCs provided the cDNA or gDNA that served as material.

Study processing details: Reference gene primer amplification gave estimated nucleated cell counts. TCRdb's copy holds only in-frame clones and misses some; the assay was immunoSEQ multiplex PCR. That table is the source of V, J and clone size, and D and trimming were worked out from the DNA. The data show 100,000 to 120,000 clones, around 90% seen once. J was trimmed by 4 bases and V by 5 bases; bases with no gene match: 4. The germline CDR1 and CDR2 sequences are SEHNR and FQNEAQ (reference sequence). This CDR3 is built from 15 residues. The sample was peripheral blood. V is TRBV7-9 and J is TRBJ2-1, with 11 bases that match TRBD2. This receptor was identified in a woman in her forties or fifties with acute or convalescent COVID-19. CDR3 in amino acids: CASSLTSGRYNEQFF. CDR3 bases: TGTGCCAGCAGCCTCACTAGCGGGAGATACAATGAGCAGTTCTTC.